The 22 T cell receptor beta chains presented below share a single source sample, sequenced in a study of Ad26.COV2.S vaccination and SARS-CoV-2 variants. Method: immunoSEQ multiplex PCR; TCRdb's copy keeps in-frame clones and lacks some. The sample shows fewer than 150,000 clones, more than 80% of them seen only once. The sample in question was peripheral blood, obtained after recovery from COVID-19. The receptor source for this set is a human donor who had recovered from COVID-19.

The chain combines TRBV5-1 with TRBJ1-4; TRBD1 is a possible D gene (5 bases). The CDR3 totals 15 residues. Germline-derived CDR1 and CDR2 are SGHRS and YFSETQ. V was cut by 6 bases and J by 12 bases, with 24 bases left in between. CDR3 nucleotide sequence: TGCGCCAGCATTCGTTGTGCAGGGCCCGAAGTGGAACTGTTTTTT. Its translation: CASIRCAGPEVELFF. The entire variable domain, with the rest obtained from reference TRBV5-1 and TRBJ1-4, is as follows: KAGVTQTPRYLIKTRGQQVTLSCSPISGHRSVSWYQQTPGQGLQFLFEYFSETQRNKGNFPGRFSGRQFSNSRSEMNVSTLELGDSALYLCASIRCAGPEVELFFGSGTQLSVL.

With regard to this clone: The junction and the germline gene differ at one end; a read error may be behind it. The rearrangement uses TRBV14 and TRBJ2-7, with D possibly called TRBD1 or TRBD2 (5 bases each). CDR1 and CDR2 from the germline V gene are SGHDN and FVKESK. The CDR3 totals 14 residues. CDR3: CASNQKGPSYEQYF. In DNA, the CDR3 is TGTGCCAGCAACCAAAAGGGACCTTCCTACGAGCAGTACTTC. The full variable domain, with the rest looked up from reference TRBV14 and TRBJ2-7, is EAGVTQFPSHSVIEKGQTVTLRCDPISGHDNLYWYRRVMGKEIKFLLHFVKESKQDESGMPNNRFLAERTGGTYSTLKVQPAELEDSGVYFCASNQKGPSYEQYFGPGTRLTVT.

The chain combines TRBV2 with TRBJ1-2; D is undetermined. V dropped 2 bases and J dropped 0 bases, with 13 bases sitting between them. This CDR3 is 16 amino acids long. Per germline, CDR1 SNHLY and CDR2 FYNNEI. CDR3 loop: CASSELLRNTNYGYTF. CDR3 nucleotide sequence: TGTGCCAGCAGTGAATTGTTAAGAAACACTAACTATGGCTACACCTTC.

The chain employs TRBV28 and TRBJ1-1; possible D gene TRBD1, 5 bases. The germline CDR1 and CDR2 sequences are MDHEN and SYDVKM. V dropped 1 base and J dropped 10 bases, with 10 bases sitting between them. The CDR3 totals 12 residues. The CDR3 region has the DNA TGTGCCAGCAGTTTATCGCCCGGGGGAGCTTTCTTT. The encoded protein is CASSLSPGGAFF.

The chain has TRBV6-5 and TRBJ1-2; D call uncertain. Trimming pared 6 bases from V and 6 bases from J, leaving 17 bases between. Germline CDR1 MNHEY, CDR2 SVGAGI. There are 14 residues in the CDR3. The CDR3, as DNA: TGTGCCAGCAGAGCCATGCTAAGTGAGGATGGCTACACCTTC. Residues: CASRAMLSEDGYTF.

There are a few counts of this clone. The V gene is TRBV5-6, the J gene TRBJ1-2; perhaps TRBD1 as D (5 bases). The CDR3 runs to 13 residues. Germline-derived CDR1 and CDR2 are SGHDT and YYEEEE. The V and J ends lost 1 base and 6 bases respectively, with 10 bases between them. The CDR3 loop reads CASSLTGDNGYTF. CDR3 nucleotides: TGTGCCAGCAGCTTGACAGGAGACAATGGCTACACCTTC. The whole variable domain, remainder taken from reference TRBV5-6 and TRBJ1-2, is DAGVTQSPTHLIKTRGQQVTLRCSPKSGHDTVSWYQQALGQGPQFIFQYYEEEERQRGNFPDRFSGHQFPNYSSELNVNALLLGDSALYLCASSLTGDNGYTFGSGTRLTVV.

V and J are TRBV14 and TRBJ1-1; D is possibly TRBD1 (5 bases). The length of the CDR3 is 14 residues. Germline loops: CDR1 SGHDN, CDR2 FVKESK. The V gene lost 3 bases and the J gene lost 0 bases, with 8 bases spanning the gap. CDR3 sequence (DNA): TGTGCCAGCAGCCATTGGGGGATGAACACTGAAGCTTTCTTT. Protein: CASSHWGMNTEAFF.

In its sample, this clone was seen once. The V gene is TRBV5-1, the J gene TRBJ2-3; 7 bases match TRBD1. This CDR3 comprises 16 residues. Germline V gene data show CDR1 as SGHRS and CDR2 as YFSETQ. The ends lost 0 bases at V and 2 bases at J; junction bases unmatched: 6. The CDR3 sequence: CASSLERDRFTDTQYF. CDR3 DNA sequence: TGCGCCAGCAGCTTGGAAAGGGACAGATTCACAGATACGCAGTATTTT. The entire variable domain, with the rest obtained from reference TRBV5-1 and TRBJ2-3, is as follows: KAGVTQTPRYLIKTRGQQVTLSCSPISGHRSVSWYQQTPGQGLQFLFEYFSETQRNKGNFPGRFSGRQFSNSRSEMNVSTLELGDSALYLCASSLERDRFTDTQYFGPGTRLTVL.

CDR3 sequence (DNA): TGTGCCAGCAGTGAAGCACGTGGGCCCCAGCATTTT. It yields the protein CASSEARGPQHF. This chain uses TRBV2 with TRBJ1-5; D remains unclear. This CDR3 comprises 12 residues. V was shortened by 0 bases and J by 9 bases, with 6 bases between the two germline ends. CDR1 is SNHLY and CDR2 is FYNNEI in the germline V gene.

This clone was found many times. The CDR3 sequence: CASRIGQFGYNEQFF. In DNA, the CDR3 is TGTGCCAGTAGGATCGGACAGTTCGGATACAATGAGCAGTTCTTC. The V gene is TRBV19, the J gene TRBJ2-1; a possible D gene is TRBD1 (6 bases). There are 15 residues in the CDR3. V shed 6 bases and J shed 4 bases, with 16 bases lying between them. The germline gives CDR1 LNHDA, CDR2 SQIVND (reference sequence).

V is TRBV19 and J is TRBJ1-5; no reliable D call. V was pared by 4 bases and J by 2 bases, with 12 bases between. CDR1 is LNHDA and CDR2 is SQIVND in the germline V gene (reference sequence). The CDR3 is made up of 15 amino acids. CDR3 residues: CASSTGRAGNQPQHF. The CDR3 region has the DNA TGTGCCAGTAGTACGGGCCGCGCGGGCAATCAGCCCCAGCATTTT.

This chain connects TRBV13 to TRBJ2-3, with D possibly matching TRBD1 (6 bases). The ends were cut back, 5 bases at V and 2 bases at J, with 20 bases in the middle. The CDR3 length is 17 residues. Germline V gene sequence: CDR1 PRHDT, CDR2 FYEKMQ (reference sequence). The DNA of the CDR3 is TGTGCCAGCAGCACCGGGACACTTCGTCTGATCACAGATACGCAGTATTTT. Protein: CASSTGTLRLITDTQYF.

The rearrangement uses TRBV19 and TRBJ2-2; TRBD1 aligns across 8 bases. Per germline, CDR1 LNHDA and CDR2 SQIVND (reference sequence). This CDR3 contains 13 residues. After removal of 5 bases from V and 5 bases from J, the junction contained 1 base not matched to a gene. The CDR3 loop is CASSRQGTGELFF. In nucleotides, the CDR3 is TGTGCCAGTAGTCGACAGGGGACCGGGGAGCTGTTTTTT.

Here the CDR3 reads CASSLYPPGVVSPLHF. For the CDR3, the DNA is TGTGCCAGCAGCTTATACCCCCCAGGGGTGGTTTCACCCCTCCACTTT. This rearrangement joins TRBV7-2 to TRBJ1-6; maybe TRBD1 (6 bases). Germline V gene data show CDR1 as SGHTA and CDR2 as FQGNSA. Trimming stripped 2 bases from V and 9 bases from J, with 17 bases between. The CDR3 runs to 16 residues.

The sample holds a few counts of this clone. This sequence joins TRBV4-3 and TRBJ2-4, with D perhaps matching TRBD2 (5 bases). Trimming removed 0 bases at V and 8 bases at J, with 20 bases between. CDR3 length: 17 amino acids. Germline V gene lookup returns CDR1 LGHNA and CDR2 YSLEER. The CDR3 loop is CASSQENGVSLEDIQYF. In DNA form, the CDR3 reads TGCGCCAGCAGCCAAGAAAACGGGGTGAGCCTTGAGGACATTCAGTACTTC.

The V and J genes are TRBV7-6 and TRBJ1-1; no reliable D call. CDR3 length equals 12 residues. Germline V gives CDR1 SGHVS, CDR2 FNYEAQ. V lost 1 base and J 7 bases, leaving 7 bases between the germline ends. CDR3 coding DNA: TGTGCCAGCAGCTTAGTTGGGAGTGAAGCTTTCTTT. Its translation: CASSLVGSEAFF.

CDR3: CASSVRSAYEQYF. The CDR3 DNA follows: TGTGCCAGCAGTGTGAGATCAGCCTACGAGCAGTACTTC. The chain employs TRBV27 and TRBJ2-7; D remains ambiguous. The CDR3 loop spans 13 amino acids. Trimming left V 5 bases short and J 2 bases short, with 10 bases between. The germline CDR1 and CDR2 sequences are MNHEY and SMNVEV (reference sequence).

This sequence joins TRBV11-2 and TRBJ2-1; D unresolved. CDR1 and CDR2 (germline): SGHAT, FQNNGV. The CDR3 sequence is 13 residues long. V was cut by 2 bases and J by 7 bases, with 9 bases left in between. CDR3 protein: CASSLRLANEQFF. The CDR3 nucleotides are TGTGCCAGCAGCTTAAGGTTGGCTAATGAGCAGTTCTTC.

The V and J genes are TRBV3-1 (or the pseudogene TRBV3-2) and TRBJ2-3; the match to TRBD2 covers 8 bases. The CDR3 is made up of 15 amino acids. Per the germline V gene, CDR1 is LGHDT and CDR2 is YNNKEL (reference sequence). Trimming removed 5 bases from V and 2 bases from J; junction bases left unmatched: 6. The CDR3 here is CASSGGTRNTDTQYF. As DNA, the CDR3 is TGTGCCAGCAGCGGCGGGACTAGGAACACAGATACGCAGTATTTT.

V is TRBV19 and J is TRBJ1-2; D possibly corresponds to TRBD1 (6 bases). The CDR3 extends over 13 amino acids. Germline CDR1 is LNHDA and CDR2 is SQIVND (reference sequence). The germline V and J ends were trimmed by 5 bases and 5 bases, with 12 bases remaining between them. The CDR3 nucleotides are TGTGCCAGTAGTCCCGGACAGCATTATGGCTACACCTTC. This codes for CASSPGQHYGYTF.

The V and J genes are TRBV19 and TRBJ1-2, with D hard to call. This CDR3 spans 12 amino acids. The V end lost 8 bases, the J end lost 5 bases, and 12 bases lay between the germline ends. Per the germline V gene, CDR1 is LNHDA and CDR2 is SQIVND (reference sequence). CDR3 amino acids: CASRPWGYGYTF. The CDR3 DNA sequence: TGTGCCAGTCGACCCTGGGGATATGGCTACACCTTC.

The V and J genes are TRBV5-4 and TRBJ1-3, with TRBD1 as a possible D gene (6 bases). Germline V gene data show CDR1 as SGHNT and CDR2 as YYREEE (reference sequence). This CDR3 spans 15 amino acids. V was clipped by 6 bases and J by 2 bases, with 15 bases between them. This CDR3 is CASTRGGPPGNTIYF. CDR3 coding DNA: TGTGCCAGCACGCGGGGGGGCCCTCCTGGAAACACCATATATTTT.